The rows below give T cell receptor beta chains drawn from one sample of a study of cytomegalovirus exposure and HLA in healthy donors. Measured with immunoSEQ multiplex PCR; TCRdb has only the in-frame clones, and not every one. The sample consists of 200,000 to 250,000 clones, roughly 83% of them appearing once. The sample comprised PBMCs. The receptors were gathered from a woman in her late teens or twenties in good health and CMV-seronegative. The CDR3 runs from the conserved cysteine through the conserved F or W. A D gene is named only where the DNA matches it firmly. Where a row states a size, it is once, few, many or the class of an expanded clone; other rows omit it.

v_gene	d_gene	abundance	j_gene	CDR3nt	CDR3aa
TRBV2	NA	NA	TRBJ1-4	TGTGCCAGCAACTTGCGGGCGTCTAAACTGTTTTTT	CASNLRASKLFF
TRBV7-6	NA	once	TRBJ2-1	TGTGCCAGCAGTCTCAAGCACATCGATGAGCAGTTCTTC	CASSLKHIDEQFF
TRBV19	TRBD1	NA	TRBJ1-5	TGTGCCAGTAGTATAGTTAGGACAGGGGCGGGTCAGCCCCAGCATTTT	CASSIVRTGAGQPQHF
TRBV18	NA	NA	TRBJ2-7	TGTGCCAGCTCACCGACCGGCTACGAGCAGTACTTC	CASSPTGYEQYF
TRBV7-8	NA	NA	TRBJ1-1	TGTGCCAGCAGCCTAGACCAGAACACTGAAGCTTTCTTT	CASSLDQNTEAFF
TRBV27	TRBD1	NA	TRBJ2-1	TGTGCCAGCAAGGGACAGGGTCTGGAAAGTGAGCAGTTCTTC	CASKGQGLESEQFF
TRBV28	NA	few	TRBJ1-2	TGTGCCAGCAGTGGGAACTATGGCTACACCTTC	CASSGNYGYTF
TRBV5-1	NA	once	TRBJ1-2	TGCGCCAGCAGCGACGTTCGGGACTATGGCTACACCTTC	CASSDVRDYGYTF
TRBV6-6	TRBD1	NA	TRBJ2-5	TGTGCCAGCAGCTATAGACAGGGGCGAGAGACCCAGTACTTC	CASSYRQGRETQYF
TRBV2	NA	NA	TRBJ1-1	TGTGCCAGCTGTGTGTACACTGAAGCTTTCTTT	CASCVYTEAFF
TRBV6-1	TRBD1	few	TRBJ1-5	TGTGCCAGCAGTGAGGGTCTTCCGGGACAGGGGACCCAGCCCCAGCATTTT	CASSEGLPGQGTQPQHF
TRBV5-6	NA	NA	TRBJ2-7	TGTGCCAGCAGCTTGGAACAACCCTACGAGCAGTACTTC	CASSLEQPYEQYF
TRBV5-6	TRBD1	NA	TRBJ2-7	TGTGCCAGCAGCCCCCGGACAGGGGTTAGACCCTACGAGCAGTACTTC	CASSPRTGVRPYEQYF
TRBV30	NA	NA	TRBJ1-2	TGTGCCTGGAGTCCATCAGGGAACTATGGCTACACCTTC	CAWSPSGNYGYTF
TRBV2	NA	NA	TRBJ2-7	TGTGCCAGCAGGGGATGGGCAACCGAGGGGGAGCAGTACTTC	CASRGWATEGEQYF
TRBV10-1	NA	once	TRBJ2-7	TGCGCCAGCAGTGAGTCTGGCCTTCCTACTACCTACGAGCAGTACTTC	CASSESGLPTTYEQYF
TRBV2	NA	NA	TRBJ2-1	TGTGCCAGCAGTGAAAGGGGAAGCTCCTACAATGAGCAGTTCTTC	CASSERGSSYNEQFF
TRBV10-3	TRBD1	NA	TRBJ1-1	TGTGCCTCCCAGGGGACAGGGAAGATTACTGAAGCTTTCTTT	CASQGTGKITEAFF
TRBV9	TRBD1	NA	TRBJ1-6	TGTGCCAGCAGCGTAGGGGTTTCGGGGACAGGTAATTCACCCCTCCACTTT	CASSVGVSGTGNSPLHF
TRBV4-1	NA	NA	TRBJ2-1	TGCGCCAGCAGCCAAGGCGCGGATGAGCAGTTCTTC	CASSQGADEQFF
TRBV5-1	NA	few	TRBJ1-4	TGCGCCAGCAGCGGGGACGTCCAGGGGAAACTGTTTTTT	CASSGDVQGKLFF
TRBV19	TRBD1	NA	TRBJ1-1	TGTGCCACGACAGGGGTGAACACTGAAGCTTTCTTT	CATTGVNTEAFF
TRBV2	NA	NA	TRBJ1-1	TGTGCCAGCAGTGGGGGACACGAAGCTTTCTTT	CASSGGHEAFF
TRBV7-9	TRBD1	NA	TRBJ1-2	TGTGCCAGCAGCTCCGACAGGGGGCTAGGTGCTTATGGCTACACCTTC	CASSSDRGLGAYGYTF
TRBV5-4	NA	NA	TRBJ2-7	TGTGCCAGCAGCGAGGGGGTACAGACGGGGTTGTCCTACGAGCAGTACTTC	CASSEGVQTGLSYEQYF
TRBV12-5	NA	NA	TRBJ2-2	TGTGCTAGTGGTTTGTTTCGGGGGCCCGACACCGGGGAGCTGTTTTTT	CASGLFRGPDTGELFF
TRBV6-1	NA	NA	TRBJ1-2	TGTGCCAGCAGCCTTCGTGGGGAATATGGCTACACCTTC	CASSLRGEYGYTF
TRBV6-1	NA	NA	TRBJ1-2	TGTGCCAGCACCTTTCTTGACCTTAACTATGGCTACACCTTC	CASTFLDLNYGYTF
TRBV6-5	NA	NA	TRBJ1-1	TGTGCCAGCTCGATCACAGGGCAGAGGGAAGCTTTCTTT	CASSITGQREAFF
TRBV18	NA	NA	TRBJ1-5	TGTGCCAGCTCACCACGGGATAGCAATCAGCCCCAGCATTTT	CASSPRDSNQPQHF
TRBV6-5	NA	NA	TRBJ1-1	TGTGCCAGCAGTTGGAGCCTGAACACTGAAGCTTTCTTT	CASSWSLNTEAFF
TRBV7-6	NA	NA	TRBJ1-2	TGTGCCAGCAGCTTAGCGGGCAGAAACCTCTATGGCTACACCTTC	CASSLAGRNLYGYTF
TRBV30	NA	NA	TRBJ2-7	TGTGCCTGGAGTGTAAACGAAGGCGCCCTAGGCGGCTACGAGCAGTACTTC	CAWSVNEGALGGYEQYF
TRBV6-1	NA	NA	TRBJ1-1	TGTGCCAGCAGTGAACTCGGGGGGAGCGAATCTGAAGCTTTCTTT	CASSELGGSESEAFF
TRBV5-1	NA	NA	TRBJ2-5	TGCGCCAGCACGCTGGACGGCACCCAAGAGACCCAGTACTTC	CASTLDGTQETQYF
TRBV11-2	NA	once	TRBJ1-2	TGTGCCAGCAGCTTAGAAGTCCGACACGCCGGCGGCTACACCTTC	CASSLEVRHAGGYTF
TRBV5-1	TRBD1	NA	TRBJ1-4	TGCGCCAGCAGTTCCGGGACAGCCGGTCCTCAAAATGAAAAACTGTTTTTT	CASSSGTAGPQNEKLFF
TRBV27	TRBD1	NA	TRBJ2-3	TGTGCCAGCAGTCTGCTCGGACAGGGCACAGATACGCAGTATTTT	CASSLLGQGTDTQYF
TRBV14	TRBD2	NA	TRBJ2-5	TGTGCCAGCAGCCAACTAGCGGGAGAGATAGAGACCCAGTACTTC	CASSQLAGEIETQYF
TRBV6-5	NA	NA	TRBJ1-1	TGTGCCAGCAGCGCCAGGAACACTGAAGCTTTCTTT	CASSARNTEAFF
TRBV30	NA	few	TRBJ1-2	TGTGCCTGGAGTCGGGTGGGCAGCTGGGTCTATGACTTC	CAWSRVGSWVYDF
TRBV6-6	NA	few	TRBJ1-2	TGTGCCAGCAGTGGCCGTGAGGGCAGGGACTATGGCTACACCTTC	CASSGREGRDYGYTF
TRBV30	NA	NA	TRBJ1-1	TGTGCCGGTGACAGGTTTGTAAGCACTGAAGCTTTCTTT	CAGDRFVSTEAFF
TRBV21-1	NA	few	TRBJ1-6	TGTGCTAGCAGCAAACTAGGGAGACAATTCTCACCCCTCCACTTT	CASSKLGRQFSPLHF
TRBV18	TRBD1	NA	TRBJ1-1	TGTGCCAGCTCACCGAGACAGGGGTACACTGAAGCTTTCTTT	CASSPRQGYTEAFF
TRBV19	NA	once	TRBJ2-2	TGTGCCAGTAGTATGGGCCCAATTTCCTGGAACACCGGGGAGCTGTTTTTT	CASSMGPISWNTGELFF
TRBV27	NA	NA	TRBJ2-2	TGTGCCAGCAGTTTTTTACGACCGAACACCGGGGAGCTGTTTTTT	CASSFLRPNTGELFF
TRBV6-5	NA	NA	TRBJ2-7	TGTGCCAGCAGGAACGGGTTTTACGAGCAGTACTTC	CASRNGFYEQYF
TRBV28	NA	NA	TRBJ1-5	TGTGCCAGCAGTTTATTTTCAGGAGCCTATAGCAATCAGCCCCAGCATTTT	CASSLFSGAYSNQPQHF
TRBV29-1	NA	NA	TRBJ2-3	TGCAGCGTTGATTTCCGGAAGGAAAGCACAGATACGCAGTATTTT	CSVDFRKESTDTQYF
TRBV2	NA	NA	TRBJ2-7	TGTGCCAGCAGCTCCGACTATGTGGACGAGCAGTACTTC	CASSSDYVDEQYF
TRBV18	NA	NA	TRBJ1-2	TGTGCCAGCTCACCGACAGAAAACTATGGCTACACCTTC	CASSPTENYGYTF
TRBV5-4	NA	NA	TRBJ1-2	TGTGCCAGCAGCTTGGAAAATGGCTACACCTTC	CASSLENGYTF
TRBV19	TRBD1	NA	TRBJ2-7	TGTGCCAGTAGTATGGGACAGGGGAGCTACGAGCAGTACTTC	CASSMGQGSYEQYF
TRBV27	TRBD2	NA	TRBJ2-7	TGTGCCAGCAGTTTATCTGCGCTAGCGGAAGCCTACGAGCAGTACTTC	CASSLSALAEAYEQYF
TRBV5-1	NA	NA	TRBJ2-2	TGCGCCAGCAGCTTGGTGGACCAACCGGCCGGGGAGCTGTTTTTT	CASSLVDQPAGELFF
TRBV9	NA	once	TRBJ2-7	TGTGCCAGCAGCGTAGGACCCCCGGATGACGAGCAGTACTTC	CASSVGPPDDEQYF